The 13 T cell receptor beta chains presented below share a single source sample, sequenced in a study of molecular identifiers for immune sequencing clone quantification. A single record per CDR3 protein comes from TCRdb applying MiXCR to the PCR reads. The sample holds roughly 630,000 distinct CDR3 sequences, roughly 23% seen once. Material for sequencing was naive CD8+ T cells from blood, with Jurkat cell RNA spiked in. Described subset: FACS-sorted CD8+CD4-CCR7+CD45RA+ naive T cells. The receptors come from a human donor in good health. Some libraries in this study had Jurkat cell RNA spiked in.

This clonotype showed up just once. The chain recombines TRBV6-2 or TRBV6-3 with TRBJ2-7; 9 bases are shared with TRBD1. V was pared by 7 bases and J by 5 bases, with 9 bases of the junction left unmatched. The CDR3 has 14 residues. From germline, CDR1 is MNHEY and CDR2 SVGEGT. CDR3 sequence reads: CASTWDRVTDEQYF. CDR3 DNA sequence: TGTGCCAGCACTTGGGACAGGGTGACCGACGAGCAGTACTTC.

Regarding this clonotype: A much larger clone is a single base away; this may be a read error. Since the CDR3 does not end with the conserved phenylalanine or tryptophan, this likely comes from a read error. This chain uses TRBV12-3 or TRBV12-4 with TRBJ2-2; D gene unclear. V gave up 4 bases and J gave up 7 bases, with 10 bases separating them. CDR3 size: 13 residues. CDR3 in amino acids: CASSSLGVGELFI. In DNA, the CDR3 is TGTGCCAGCAGTTCCTTGGGTGTCGGGGAGCTGTTTATT.

This chain joins TRBV28 and TRBJ2-7, with 9 bases identical to TRBD2. Germline V gene data show CDR1 as MDHEN and CDR2 as SYDVKM. This CDR3 is built from 15 residues. V dropped 4 bases and J dropped 3; count of bases not matched to a gene: 7. CDR3 DNA sequence: TGTGCCAGCAGTTACCGGACTAGCGACCTCTACGAGCAGTACTTC. Translating it yields CASSYRTSDLYEQYF.

This clonotype has more than one count but fewer than ten. The V and J genes are TRBV2 and TRBJ1-2; TRBD1 agrees at 8 bases. This CDR3 spans 13 amino acids. V lost 6 bases and J lost 6; bases outside the gene matches: 6. Per germline, CDR1 SNHLY and CDR2 FYNNEI. This CDR3 is CASRLGTGNGYTF. In DNA, the CDR3 is TGTGCCAGCAGACTCGGGACAGGCAATGGCTACACCTTC.

V and J are TRBV6-6 and TRBJ2-3; D may be TRBD1 (5 bases). The germline V gene encodes CDR1 MNHNY and CDR2 SVGAGI (reference sequence). V was shortened by 1 base and J by 2 bases, with 10 bases between the two germline ends. The CDR3 is made up of 15 amino acids. The CDR3 loop is CASSYWGPYTDTQYF. The CDR3 nucleotides read TGTGCCAGCAGTTACTGGGGCCCGTACACAGATACGCAGTATTTT.

Comment on this clonotype: With a much larger clone just one base away, this may be a read error. This chain links TRBV5-6 with TRBJ2-7; D is undetermined. CDR1 and CDR2 from the germline V gene are SGHDT and YYEEEE. Trimming shortened V by 2 bases and J by 6 bases, and 12 bases separated the two germline ends. This CDR3 region has 13 residues. CDR3 sequence reads: CASSFGVFSEQYF. The DNA of the CDR3 is TGTGCCAGCAGCTTTGGGGTTTTCTCCGAGCAGTACTTC.

V is TRBV5-4 and J is TRBJ2-2; TRBD1 aligns across 9 bases. This CDR3 contains 15 residues. Germline CDR1 is SGHNT and CDR2 is YYREEE (reference sequence). After removal of 4 bases from V and 6 bases from J, the junction contained 7 bases not matched to a gene. The CDR3 protein is CASSHGTGSSGELFF. In nucleotides, the CDR3 is TGTGCCAGCAGCCACGGGACAGGGAGCTCCGGGGAGCTGTTTTTT.

This clonotype has at least ten counts. The rearrangement links TRBV5-1 to TRBJ1-1, with 10 bases aligning to TRBD1. The junction had 3 bases not matched to a gene; V was cut back by 3 bases and J by 4 bases. This CDR3 region has 14 residues. In germline, CDR1 is SGHRS, CDR2 YFSETQ. CDR3 sequence reads: CASSWTGGGTEAFF. The CDR3 region has the DNA TGCGCCAGCAGCTGGACAGGGGGTGGCACTGAAGCTTTCTTT.

This clonotype showed up just a few times. The chain links TRBV19 to TRBJ2-7; possible D gene TRBD2, 6 bases. V was trimmed by 3 bases and J by 3 bases, leaving 12 bases between them. The germline V gene has CDR1 LNHDA and CDR2 SQIVND (reference sequence). The CDR3 runs to 14 residues. The CDR3 loop reads CASSMAGLIYEQYF. The CDR3, as DNA: TGTGCCAGTAGTATGGCCGGACTAATCTACGAGCAGTACTTC.

Concerning this clonotype itself: A much larger clone differs by one base, so this may be a read error. The chain uses TRBV20-1 and TRBJ1-2; D remains ambiguous. Germline CDR1 and CDR2: DFQATT and SNEGSKA (reference sequence). The CDR3 totals 13 residues. CDR3 sequence (DNA): TGCAGTGCTAGATCGGAGTATAACTGTGGCTACACCTTC. Its translation is CSARSEYNCGYTF.

This clonotype was recorded a few times. This chain joins TRBV28 and TRBJ2-1; 7 nucleotides agree with TRBD2. Germline lookup yields CDR1 MDHEN and CDR2 SYDVKM. V shed 7 bases and J 6 bases; nucleotides not matched to a gene: 12. The CDR3 length is 15 residues. The CDR3 nucleotides read TGTGCCAGCACCCTGGAGCTAGCGGCCCGCAATGAGCAGTTCTTC. It translates to CASTLELAARNEQFF.

Many counts were recorded for this clonotype. The chain combines TRBV6-5 with TRBJ2-3; 7 bases align to TRBD1. Germline V gives CDR1 MNHEY, CDR2 SVGAGI. With 3 bases clipped from V and 4 bases from J, the junction kept 1 base outside the gene matches. The CDR3 sequence is 13 residues long. The CDR3 loop is CASSYQGADTQYF. Here the CDR3 DNA reads TGTGCCAGCAGTTATCAGGGGGCAGATACGCAGTATTTT.

For this clonotype: At one end the junction does not follow the germline gene, possibly because of a read error. The chain uses TRBV7-8 and TRBJ1-2, with D perhaps TRBD1 (5 bases). The CDR3 contains 15 residues. Looked up from germline, CDR1 is SGHVS and CDR2 is FQNEAQ. Here the CDR3 reads CASSLVPREYYGYPF. The CDR3 region has the DNA TGTGCCAGCAGCTTAGTACCCAGGGAGTACTATGGCTACCCCTTC.